This T cell receptor beta chain is drawn from a study of OX40 agonist ivuxolimab in advanced cancers. Whole-study results and caveats: Not determined was the antigen specificity of the expanded peripheral T cells. Partial responders receiving 0.1-3.0 mg/kg showed among the lowest clonal expansion.

There are a few counts of this clone. Antigen: not known. This CDR3 region has 14 residues. V lost 0 bases and J lost 7, with 10 bases in between. Germline V gene data show CDR1 as LNHNV and CDR2 as YYDKDF (reference sequence). Here immunoSEQ multiplex PCR was the method, and the copy in TCRdb shows in-frame clones only, minus some. The repertoire holds over 60,000 clones, with around 85% as singletons. This sample comprised CD4+ or CD8+ T cells sorted from blood, obtained in a trial of the OX40 agonist ivuxolimab. This sequence originates from an adult with an advanced solid tumor such as melanoma, head and neck, liver or kidney cancer. V and J are TRBV15 and TRBJ1-5; D not resolved. Here the CDR3 DNA reads TGTGCCACCAGCAGAGACAGTTTAGGGCAGCCCCAGCATTTT. Translation gives CATSRDSLGQPQHF.